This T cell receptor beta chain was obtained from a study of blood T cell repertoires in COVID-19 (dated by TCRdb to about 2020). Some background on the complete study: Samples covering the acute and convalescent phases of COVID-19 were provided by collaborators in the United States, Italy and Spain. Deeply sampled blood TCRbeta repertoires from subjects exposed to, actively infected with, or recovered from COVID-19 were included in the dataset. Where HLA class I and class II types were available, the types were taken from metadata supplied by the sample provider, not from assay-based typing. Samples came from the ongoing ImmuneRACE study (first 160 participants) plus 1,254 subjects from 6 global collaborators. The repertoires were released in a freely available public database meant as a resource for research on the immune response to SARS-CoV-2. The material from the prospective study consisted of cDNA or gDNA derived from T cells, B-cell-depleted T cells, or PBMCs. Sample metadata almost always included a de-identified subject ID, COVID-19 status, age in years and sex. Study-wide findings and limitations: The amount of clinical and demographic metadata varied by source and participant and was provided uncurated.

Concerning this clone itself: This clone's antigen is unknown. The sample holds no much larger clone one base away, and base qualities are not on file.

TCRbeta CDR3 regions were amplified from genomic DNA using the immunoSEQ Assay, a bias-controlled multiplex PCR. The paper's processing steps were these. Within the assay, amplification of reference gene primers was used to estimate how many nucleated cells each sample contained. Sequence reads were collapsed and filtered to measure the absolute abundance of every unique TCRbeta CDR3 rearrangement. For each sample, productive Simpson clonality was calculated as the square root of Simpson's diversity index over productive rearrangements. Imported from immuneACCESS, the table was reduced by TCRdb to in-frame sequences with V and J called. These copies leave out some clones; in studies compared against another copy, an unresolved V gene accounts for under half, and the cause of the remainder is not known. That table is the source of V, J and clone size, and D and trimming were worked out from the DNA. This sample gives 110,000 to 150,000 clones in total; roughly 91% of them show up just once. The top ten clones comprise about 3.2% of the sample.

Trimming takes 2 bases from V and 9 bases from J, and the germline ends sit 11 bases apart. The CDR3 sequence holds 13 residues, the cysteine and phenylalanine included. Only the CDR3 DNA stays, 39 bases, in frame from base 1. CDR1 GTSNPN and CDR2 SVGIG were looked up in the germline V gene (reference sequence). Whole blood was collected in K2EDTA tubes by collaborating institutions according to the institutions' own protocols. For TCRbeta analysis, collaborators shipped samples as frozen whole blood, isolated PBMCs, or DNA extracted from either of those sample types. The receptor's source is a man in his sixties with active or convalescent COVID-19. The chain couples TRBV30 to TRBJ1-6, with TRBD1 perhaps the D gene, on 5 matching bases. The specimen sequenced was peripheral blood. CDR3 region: CAWSLQGGSPLHF. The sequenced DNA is TGTGCCTGGAGTTTGCAGGGTGGTTCACCCCTCCACTTT.